What follows is one TCR beta chain and its context. The germline gene is not matched at one end of the junction; a read error may be the cause. Three rounds of nested PCR, following a modified ARM-PCR protocol, produced the TCRbeta library. A single record per CDR3 protein comes from TCRdb applying MiXCR to the multiplex PCR reads. The table lists about 98,000 distinct CDR3 sequences, 80% of them singletons. RNA was extracted from bulk tissue without any cell sorting. The normal lung tissue was taken more than 3 cm from the tumor edge. These data originate in a study of tumor and adjacent non-tumor tissue in lung cancer. In germline, CDR1 is MNHNY, CDR2 SVGAGI (reference sequence). The CDR3 extends over 15 amino acids.

This receptor was identified in a man aged 55 to 70 with small cell lung cancer. V is TRBV6-6 and J is TRBJ2-6; tentative D call: TRBD1 (5 bases). The material sequenced was distant non-tumor lung tissue. The CDR3 loop reads CASSVVLSGASVLAF. CDR3 coding DNA: TGTGCCAGCAGTGTGGTTCTCTCTGGGGCCAGCGTCCTGGCTTTC.